Listed below are T cell receptor beta chains from one sample, sequenced in a study of cytomegalovirus exposure and HLA in healthy donors. TCRdb's table, derived via immunoSEQ multiplex PCR, lists solely in-frame clones and lacks some. Among some 150,000 clones, about 82% were seen once, and the ten largest hold 0.6% to 0.95%. The material sequenced was PBMCs. The receptors come from a female donor in good health and CMV-seronegative. Each CDR3 is given with its conserved first and last residue. Fields, in order: J gene, clone size, V gene, D gene, CDR3 protein, CDR3 DNA. A D gene is named only where the DNA matches it firmly. Only part of the rows carry a size: once, few, many, or a class if the clone is expanded.

j_gene: TRBJ2-7
abundance: -
v_gene: TRBV28
d_gene: TRBD1
CDR3aa: CASTPYTGTGGNEQYF
CDR3nt: TGTGCCAGCACCCCCTACACCGGGACAGGGGGCAACGAGCAGTACTTC

j_gene: TRBJ1-1
abundance: -
v_gene: TRBV4-1
d_gene: -
CDR3aa: CASSQERGSTEAFF
CDR3nt: TGCGCCAGCAGCCAAGAGCGGGGGTCCACTGAAGCTTTCTTT

j_gene: TRBJ2-2
abundance: few
v_gene: TRBV9
d_gene: -
CDR3aa: CASSVGGWNTGELFF
CDR3nt: TGTGCCAGCAGCGTAGGTGGCTGGAACACCGGGGAGCTGTTTTTT

j_gene: TRBJ2-1
abundance: -
v_gene: TRBV4-3
d_gene: -
CDR3aa: CASSQDKWSEQFF
CDR3nt: TGCGCCAGCAGCCAAGATAAGTGGAGTGAGCAGTTCTTC

j_gene: TRBJ2-5
abundance: few
v_gene: TRBV5-1
d_gene: TRBD1
CDR3aa: CASSFTPMTGTGETQYF
CDR3nt: TGCGCCAGCAGCTTCACTCCCATGACAGGGACAGGAGAGACCCAGTACTTC

j_gene: TRBJ2-7
abundance: -
v_gene: TRBV5-1
d_gene: -
CDR3aa: CASSSAGGYEQYF
CDR3nt: TGCGCCAGCAGCTCGGCAGGGGGGTACGAGCAGTACTTC

j_gene: TRBJ2-7
abundance: -
v_gene: TRBV11-2
d_gene: TRBD2
CDR3aa: CASSITGGYEQYF
CDR3nt: TGTGCCAGCAGCATAACGGGGGGGTACGAGCAGTACTTC

j_gene: TRBJ2-1
abundance: -
v_gene: TRBV6-5
d_gene: -
CDR3aa: CASRMGLYNEQFF
CDR3nt: TGTGCCAGCAGGATGGGGCTCTACAATGAGCAGTTCTTC

j_gene: TRBJ2-4
abundance: few
v_gene: TRBV4-2
d_gene: TRBD1
CDR3aa: CASSQGGGQGDIQYF
CDR3nt: TGTGCCAGCAGCCAAGGAGGTGGGCAGGGGGACATTCAGTACTTC

j_gene: TRBJ2-6
abundance: -
v_gene: TRBV27
d_gene: -
CDR3aa: CASSFFGEPGANVLTF
CDR3nt: TGTGCCAGCAGTTTTTTTGGAGAGCCCGGGGCCAACGTCCTGACTTTC

j_gene: TRBJ2-2
abundance: -
v_gene: TRBV2
d_gene: TRBD1
CDR3aa: CATTGGMNGELFF
CDR3nt: TGTGCCACAACAGGGGGCATGAACGGGGAGCTGTTTTTT

j_gene: TRBJ2-4
abundance: -
v_gene: TRBV2
d_gene: -
CDR3aa: CASSEALRQTRAGKNSQYF
CDR3nt: TGTGCCAGCAGTGAAGCGCTTCGTCAAACGAGGGCCGGGAAAAACAGTCAGTACTTC

j_gene: TRBJ2-7
abundance: -
v_gene: TRBV19
d_gene: TRBD1
CDR3aa: CASKPGTGDVRYF
CDR3nt: TGTGCCAGCAAACCCGGGACAGGGGATGTGCGGTACTTC

j_gene: TRBJ2-7
abundance: -
v_gene: TRBV11-2
d_gene: TRBD2
CDR3aa: CASSLSGSGLSYEQYF
CDR3nt: TGTGCCAGCAGCTTAAGTGGTAGCGGGCTTTCCTACGAGCAGTACTTC

j_gene: TRBJ2-1
abundance: -
v_gene: TRBV14
d_gene: -
CDR3aa: CASSQDAVVTPFF
CDR3nt: TGTGCCAGCAGCCAAGATGCAGTCGTAACCCCCTTCTTC

j_gene: TRBJ2-6
abundance: -
v_gene: TRBV29-1
d_gene: -
CDR3aa: CSVESVSGANVLTF
CDR3nt: TGCAGCGTTGAAAGCGTTTCCGGGGCCAACGTCCTGACTTTC

j_gene: TRBJ2-5
abundance: -
v_gene: TRBV7-2
d_gene: -
CDR3aa: CASSLSALGGQETQYF
CDR3nt: TGTGCCAGCAGCTTATCGGCACTGGGGGGTCAAGAGACCCAGTACTTC

j_gene: TRBJ1-5
abundance: -
v_gene: TRBV29-1
d_gene: TRBD1
CDR3aa: CSVGDRGPQPQHF
CDR3nt: TGCAGCGTGGGGGACAGGGGCCCTCAGCCCCAGCATTTT

j_gene: TRBJ1-5
abundance: -
v_gene: TRBV28
d_gene: -
CDR3aa: CASSLWSAGQPQHF
CDR3nt: TGTGCCAGCAGTTTATGGAGTGCAGGTCAGCCCCAGCATTTT

j_gene: TRBJ2-2
abundance: few
v_gene: TRBV6-4
d_gene: -
CDR3aa: CASSDSRTDTGELFF
CDR3nt: TGTGCCAGCAGTGACTCACGTACAGACACCGGGGAGCTGTTTTTT

j_gene: TRBJ2-7
abundance: -
v_gene: TRBV6-5
d_gene: TRBD1
CDR3aa: CASRSTGSFYEQYF
CDR3nt: TGTGCCAGCAGGTCGACAGGGTCTTTCTACGAGCAGTACTTC

j_gene: TRBJ2-3
abundance: -
v_gene: TRBV4-1
d_gene: TRBD2
CDR3aa: CASSQGWGGGSQGAYTDTQYF
CDR3nt: TGCGCCAGCAGCCAAGGGTGGGGGGGAGGGTCTCAGGGTGCCTACACAGATACGCAGTATTTT

j_gene: TRBJ2-2
abundance: once
v_gene: TRBV11-3
d_gene: TRBD1
CDR3aa: CASSLDHRQGLSDTGELFF
CDR3nt: TGTGCCAGCAGCTTAGACCATCGACAGGGGCTATCGGACACCGGGGAGCTGTTTTTT

j_gene: TRBJ1-6
abundance: -
v_gene: TRBV7-9
d_gene: -
CDR3aa: CASSFGAASPLHF
CDR3nt: TGTGCCAGCAGCTTTGGGGCAGCCTCACCCCTCCACTTC

j_gene: TRBJ1-1
abundance: once
v_gene: TRBV5-4
d_gene: TRBD1
CDR3aa: CASSSGQGYTEAFF
CDR3nt: TGTGCCAGCAGCTCGGGACAGGGCTACACTGAAGCTTTCTTT